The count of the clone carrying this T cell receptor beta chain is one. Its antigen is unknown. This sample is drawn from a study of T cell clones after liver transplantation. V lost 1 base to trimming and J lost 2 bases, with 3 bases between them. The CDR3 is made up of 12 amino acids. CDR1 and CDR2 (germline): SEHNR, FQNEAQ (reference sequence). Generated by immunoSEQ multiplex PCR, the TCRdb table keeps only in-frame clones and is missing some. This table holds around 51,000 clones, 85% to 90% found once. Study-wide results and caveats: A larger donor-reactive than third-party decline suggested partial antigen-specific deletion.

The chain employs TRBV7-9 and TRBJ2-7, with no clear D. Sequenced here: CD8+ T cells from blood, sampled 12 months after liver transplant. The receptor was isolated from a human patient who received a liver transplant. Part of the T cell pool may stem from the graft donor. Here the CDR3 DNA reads TGTGCCAGCAGCTTAGGTACCTACGAGCAGTACTTC. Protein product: CASSLGTYEQYF.